What follows describes a single T cell receptor (beta chain). CDR1 is SGHVS and CDR2 is FNYEAQ in the germline V gene. The CDR3 spans 16 residues. V was clipped by 4 bases and J by 0 bases, with 14 bases between them. The sequenced template was cDNA made from the entire isolated RNA. Using immunoSEQ multiplex PCR, the repertoire was profiled, and TCRdb retains in-frame clones only, with some absent. The table lists 350,000 to 450,000 clones, approximately 15% of them singletons. The record originates from a study of beta chain features in type 1 diabetes. The chain has TRBV7-6 and TRBJ2-3; D is unclear. This clonotype was sampled from a woman between 18 and 30 years old in good health. Sequencing was done on a sample of naive CD4+ T cells from blood. The CDR3 loop reads CASSSLEATSTDTQYF. The CDR3 DNA reads TGTGCCAGCAGCTCCCTTGAAGCCACTAGCACAGATACGCAGTATTTT.